This is a list of T cell receptor beta chains from one sample in a study of cytomegalovirus exposure and HLA in healthy donors. TCRdb keeps only in-frame clones here, not all; method: immunoSEQ multiplex PCR. Among tens of thousands of clones listed, roughly 70% were seen once. Sequenced material: PBMCs. These receptors originate from a woman in her 50s in good health and CMV-seropositive. Each CDR3 is given with its conserved first and last residue. D genes are given only for firm matches. Some rows mark clone size as missing; the rest say once, few, many or name a class of expanded clone.

D,V,J,size,CDR3,DNA
NA,TRBV9,TRBJ2-6,NA,CASSVEGFSGANVLTF,TGTGCCAGCAGCGTAGAGGGGTTCTCTGGGGCCAACGTCCTGACTTTC
NA,TRBV5-4,TRBJ1-1,NA,CASSFGGPEAFF,TGTGCCAGCAGCTTCGGGGGGCCTGAAGCTTTCTTT
NA,TRBV29-1,TRBJ2-1,NA,CSVEESPHEQFF,TGCAGCGTTGAAGAAAGCCCCCATGAGCAGTTCTTC
TRBD1,TRBV6-1,TRBJ1-4,few,CASGQGQDEGKLFF,TGTGCCAGCGGCCAGGGACAGGACGAGGGAAAACTGTTTTTT
NA,TRBV4-2,TRBJ2-7,NA,CASSQDPARAGSYEQYF,TGTGCCAGCAGCCAAGATCCCGCCCGGGCAGGGTCCTACGAGCAGTACTTC
TRBD2,TRBV6-1,TRBJ2-1,NA,CASSELAGGYNEQFF,TGTGCCAGCAGTGAACTAGCGGGAGGCTACAATGAGCAGTTCTTC
TRBD1,TRBV29-1,TRBJ1-1,few,CSVGGVEGPKRTEAFF,TGCAGCGTAGGGGGCGTGGAGGGGCCCAAACGCACTGAAGCTTTCTTT
TRBD1,TRBV19,TRBJ2-1,NA,CASSPSATGASSYNEQFF,TGTGCCAGTAGTCCCAGTGCGACAGGGGCCAGCTCCTACAATGAGCAGTTCTTC
NA,TRBV28,TRBJ2-2,NA,CASSRPGFYTGELFF,TGTGCCAGCAGTCGCCCGGGATTTTACACCGGGGAGCTGTTTTTT
TRBD1,TRBV9,TRBJ1-2,NA,CASSAGQGRKGYTF,TGTGCCAGCAGCGCGGGACAGGGGCGGAAGGGCTACACCTTC
TRBD1,TRBV28,TRBJ1-2,NA,CASSSGTVRYTF,TGTGCCAGCAGTTCGGGGACAGTCCGCTACACCTTC
NA,TRBV28,TRBJ1-4,NA,CASSFRVQEKLFF,TGTGCCAGCAGTTTCAGGGTTCAGGAAAAACTGTTTTTT
TRBD1,TRBV25-1,TRBJ1-2,NA,CASTGQGYGYTF,TGTGCCAGCACCGGACAGGGCTATGGCTACACCTTC